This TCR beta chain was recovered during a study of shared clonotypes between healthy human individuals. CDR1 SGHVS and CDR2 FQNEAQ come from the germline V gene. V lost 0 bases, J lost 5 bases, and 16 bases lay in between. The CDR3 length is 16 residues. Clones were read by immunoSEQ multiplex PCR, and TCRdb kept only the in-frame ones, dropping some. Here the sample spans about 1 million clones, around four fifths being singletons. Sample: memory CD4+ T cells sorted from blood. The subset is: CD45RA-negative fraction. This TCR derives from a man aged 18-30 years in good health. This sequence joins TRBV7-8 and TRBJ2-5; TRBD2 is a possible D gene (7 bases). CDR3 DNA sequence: TGTGCCAGCAGCTTAGCGCTCTCGGGGGGCGGGGAGACCCAGTACTTC. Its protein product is CASSLALSGGGETQYF.